A selection of T cell receptor beta chains follows, all from one sample in a study of cytomegalovirus exposure and HLA in healthy donors. Profiled with immunoSEQ multiplex PCR; TCRdb holds only in-frame clones, not every one. The sample consists of about 170,000 clones, roughly 80% of them appearing once. The sample was PBMCs. The receptors derive from a woman between 18 and 29 years old in good health and CMV-seronegative. CDR3s include the opening cysteine and the closing phenylalanine or tryptophan. Fields, in order: J gene, clone size, V gene, CDR3 protein. Clone size, where shown, is once, few, many, or a class for clones that have expanded.

TRBJ2-5 | - | TRBV9 | CASSAPSDRGPQETQYF
TRBJ1-1 | - | TRBV11-2 | CASSFPKFGGKDTEAFF
TRBJ2-7 | - | TRBV11-2 | CASGDLLAGRPSYEQYF
TRBJ2-3 | - | TRBV5-4 | CASSLRLDRGSTDTQYF
TRBJ2-3 | - | TRBV29-1 | CSVATMASEVRDTQYF
TRBJ2-1 | - | TRBV7-8 | CASSLLSLAVEQFF
TRBJ2-4 | few | TRBV21-1 | CASSGETGIKNIQYF
TRBJ2-4 | - | TRBV27 | CASSFSFRRGSRDRANIQYF
TRBJ2-7 | - | TRBV1 | CTSSHVPGLARYEQYF
TRBJ2-5 | - | TRBV7-2 | CASSSRTAGVRETQYF
TRBJ2-5 | few | TRBV6-1 | CASSEAPPGIQETQYF
TRBJ2-1 | - | TRBV6-1 | CASSTRFEQFF
TRBJ2-3 | - | TRBV21-1 | CASSKRVVAGDTDTQYF
TRBJ2-7 | - | TRBV6-5 | CASSYSGQGRDEQYF
TRBJ2-7 | - | TRBV5-8 | CASSLTGNEQYF
TRBJ1-1 | - | TRBV6-1 | CASRRTGEAFF
TRBJ2-1 | - | TRBV7-3 | CASSSGGSYNEQFF
TRBJ2-2 | - | TRBV7-9 | CASMAGLGTGELFF
TRBJ2-3 | once | TRBV7-9 | CASSSRQGPTDTQYF
TRBJ2-7 | - | TRBV7-2 | CASSTGLAAYEQYF
TRBJ1-5 | few | TRBV7-2 | CASSLWTGGQPQHF
TRBJ1-4 | - | TRBV11-2 | CASSSGGYDEKLFF
TRBJ1-2 | - | TRBV2 | CASSDGYLSSGYTF
TRBJ2-2 | - | TRBV19 | CASKGQNTGELFF
TRBJ2-3 | few | TRBV28 | CASRPTGTDTQYF
TRBJ1-2 | - | TRBV29-1 | CSVGLGGSLYYGYTF
TRBJ2-3 | - | TRBV7-3 | CASSSGGGSGDTQYF
TRBJ1-2 | few | TRBV28 | CASSSGDRWVGYTF
TRBJ1-3 | - | TRBV5-1 | CASSPGSGNTIYF
TRBJ2-5 | - | TRBV15 | CATSRGNRGMETQYF
TRBJ1-1 | - | TRBV19 | CASSPRRGSPQRTEAFF